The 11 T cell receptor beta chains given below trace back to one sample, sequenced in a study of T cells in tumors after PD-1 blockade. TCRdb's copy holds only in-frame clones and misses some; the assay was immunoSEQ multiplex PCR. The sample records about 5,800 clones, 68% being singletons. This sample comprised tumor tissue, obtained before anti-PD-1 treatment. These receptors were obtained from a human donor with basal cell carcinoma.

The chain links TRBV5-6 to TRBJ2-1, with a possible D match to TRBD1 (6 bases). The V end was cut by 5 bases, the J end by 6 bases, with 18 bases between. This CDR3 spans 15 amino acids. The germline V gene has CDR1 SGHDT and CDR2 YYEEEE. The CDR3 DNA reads TGTGCCAGCAGTTCCGCAGGGGCCCCTGGCAATGAGCAGTTCTTC. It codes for CASSSAGAPGNEQFF. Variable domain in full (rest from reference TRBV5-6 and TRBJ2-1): DAGVTQSPTHLIKTRGQQVTLRCSPKSGHDTVSWYQQALGQGPQFIFQYYEEEERQRGNFPDRFSGHQFPNYSSELNVNALLLGDSALYLCASSSAGAPGNEQFFGPGTRLTVL.

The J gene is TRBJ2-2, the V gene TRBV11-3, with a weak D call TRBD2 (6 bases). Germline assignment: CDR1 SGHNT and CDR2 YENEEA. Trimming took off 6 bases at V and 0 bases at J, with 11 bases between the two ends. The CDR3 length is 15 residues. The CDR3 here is CASSERVTNTGELFF. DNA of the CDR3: TGTGCCAGCAGTGAGCGGGTAACGAACACCGGGGAGCTGTTTTTT.

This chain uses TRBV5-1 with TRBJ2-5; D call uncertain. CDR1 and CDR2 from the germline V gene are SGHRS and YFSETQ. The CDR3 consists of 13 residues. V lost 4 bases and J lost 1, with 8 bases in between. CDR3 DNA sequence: TGCGCCAGCAGCACAAACAGCCAAGAGACCCAGTACTTC. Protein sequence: CASSTNSQETQYF.

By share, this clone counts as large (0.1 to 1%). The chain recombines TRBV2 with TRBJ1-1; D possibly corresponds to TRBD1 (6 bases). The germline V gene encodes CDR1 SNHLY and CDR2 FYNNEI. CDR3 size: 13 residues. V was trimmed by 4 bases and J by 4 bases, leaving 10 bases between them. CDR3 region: CASSAGGATEAFF. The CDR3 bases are TGTGCCAGCAGTGCCGGGGGGGCCACTGAAGCTTTCTTT.

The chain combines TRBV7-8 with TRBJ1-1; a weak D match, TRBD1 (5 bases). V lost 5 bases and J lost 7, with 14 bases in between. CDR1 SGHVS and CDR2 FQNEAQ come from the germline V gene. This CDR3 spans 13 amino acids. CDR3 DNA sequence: TGTGCCAGCAGCCCTACAGGCGCCGTTGAAGCTTTCTTT. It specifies CASSPTGAVEAFF.

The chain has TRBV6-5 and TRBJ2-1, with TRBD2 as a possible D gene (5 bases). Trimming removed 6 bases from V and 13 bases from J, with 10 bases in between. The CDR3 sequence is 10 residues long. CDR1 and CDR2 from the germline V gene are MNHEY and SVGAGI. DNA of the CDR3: TGTGCCAGCAGAGACCGGGGACAGTTCTTC. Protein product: CASRDRGQFF.

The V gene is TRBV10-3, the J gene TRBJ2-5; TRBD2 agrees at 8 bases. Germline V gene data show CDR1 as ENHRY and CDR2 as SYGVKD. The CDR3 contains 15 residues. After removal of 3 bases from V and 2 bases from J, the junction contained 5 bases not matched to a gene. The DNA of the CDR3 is TGTGCCATCAGTGAAGTTACTAGCGGACAAGAGACCCAGTACTTC. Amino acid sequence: CAISEVTSGQETQYF.

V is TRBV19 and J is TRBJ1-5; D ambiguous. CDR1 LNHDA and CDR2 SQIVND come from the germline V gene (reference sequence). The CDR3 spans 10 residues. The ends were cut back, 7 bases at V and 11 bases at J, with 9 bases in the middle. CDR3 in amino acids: CASMPPTQHF. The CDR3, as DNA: TGTGCCAGTATGCCCCCAACCCAGCATTTT.

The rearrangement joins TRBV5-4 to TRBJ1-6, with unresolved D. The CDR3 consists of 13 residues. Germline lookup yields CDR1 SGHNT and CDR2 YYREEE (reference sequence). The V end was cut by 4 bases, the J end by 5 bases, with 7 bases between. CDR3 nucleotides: TGTGCCAGCAGCAGGACTCATAATTCACCCCTCCACTTT. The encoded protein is CASSRTHNSPLHF. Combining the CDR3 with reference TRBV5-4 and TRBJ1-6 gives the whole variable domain ETGVTQSPTHLIKTRGQQVTLRCSSQSGHNTVSWYQQALGQGPQFIFQYYREEENGRGNFPPRFSGLQFPNYSSELNVNALELDDSALYLCASSRTHNSPLHFGNGTRLTVT.

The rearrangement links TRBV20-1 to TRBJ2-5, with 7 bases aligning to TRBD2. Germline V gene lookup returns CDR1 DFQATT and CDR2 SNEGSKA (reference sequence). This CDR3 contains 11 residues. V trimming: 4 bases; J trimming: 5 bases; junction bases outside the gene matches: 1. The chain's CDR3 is CSAKGGETQYF. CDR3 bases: TGCAGTGCTAAGGGAGGGGAGACCCAGTACTTC.

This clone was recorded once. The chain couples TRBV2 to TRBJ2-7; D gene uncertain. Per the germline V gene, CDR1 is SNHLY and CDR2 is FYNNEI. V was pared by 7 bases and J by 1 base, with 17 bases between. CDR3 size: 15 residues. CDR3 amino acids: CASTEETLPSYEQYF. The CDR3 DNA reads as TGTGCCAGCACCGAAGAGACCCTTCCATCCTACGAGCAGTACTTC.